This passage covers 18 T cell receptor beta chains from one sample sequenced in a study of preoperative IRX-2 immunotherapy in early breast cancer. Measured with immunoSEQ multiplex PCR; TCRdb has only the in-frame clones, and not every one. The profile covers tens of thousands of clones, with approximately 75% appearing a single time and 1% to 1.5% taken by the ten largest. Treatment noted: preoperative locoregional IRX-2 cytokine immunotherapy. The sequencing here drew on lymph node tissue, taken after IRX-2 immunotherapy. The receptors were sampled from a human donor with breast cancer.

This clone came up a few times. The V gene is TRBV18, the J gene TRBJ2-1, with D possibly TRBD2 on 6 matching bases. Germline V CDR1 and CDR2: KGHSH, LQKENI. The CDR3 consists of 13 residues. V lost 6 bases, J lost 5 bases, and 11 bases lay in between. CDR3 region: CASSGLANNEQFF. As DNA, the CDR3 is TGTGCCAGCTCGGGACTGGCTAACAATGAGCAGTTCTTC.

The chain employs TRBV15 and TRBJ2-3, with 8 bases lining up with TRBD2. Germline-derived CDR1 and CDR2 are LNHNV and YYDKDF (reference sequence). The CDR3 sequence is 15 residues long. Losses at the gene ends were 5 bases for V and 0 bases for J; bases not matched to a gene: 4. The CDR3: CATSREGVSTDTQYF. As DNA, the CDR3 is TGTGCCACCAGCCGGGAGGGGGTAAGCACAGATACGCAGTATTTT.

This clone came up a few times. The chain joins TRBV28 to TRBJ1-2; no reliable D call. CDR1 is MDHEN and CDR2 is SYDVKM in the germline V gene. CDR3 size: 13 residues. The V gene lost 2 bases and the J gene lost 6 bases, with 10 bases spanning the gap. The DNA for the CDR3 is TGTGCCAGCAGTTTAGGCCCTAAGAATGGCTACACCTTC. Residues: CASSLGPKNGYTF.

V gene TRBV5-1 combines with J gene TRBJ2-5; 7 bases match TRBD2. V dropped 2 bases and J dropped 2; count of bases not matched to a gene: 6. Germline V gene lookup returns CDR1 SGHRS and CDR2 YFSETQ. The CDR3 spans 15 residues. The CDR3 bases are TGCGCCAGCAGCTTTCAGGGAGGGCGTCAAGAGACCCAGTACTTC. The encoded protein is CASSFQGGRQETQYF.

The chain combines TRBV2 with TRBJ2-2, with 9 bases matching TRBD1. CDR1 is SNHLY, CDR2 FYNNEI, per germline. V trimming: 4 bases; J trimming: 6 bases; junction bases outside the gene matches: 12. The CDR3 consists of 17 residues. The CDR3 protein is CASSALSGTGYSGELFF. The CDR3 nucleotides are TGTGCCAGCAGTGCGTTAAGCGGGACAGGGTATTCCGGGGAGCTGTTTTTT.

This clone was recorded only once. The chain links TRBV28 to TRBJ1-4, with D unclear. This CDR3 is built from 14 residues. V was pared by 10 bases and J by 6 bases, with 18 bases between. CDR1 and CDR2 (germline): MDHEN, SYDVKM. In DNA form, the CDR3 reads TGTGCCACCCTTAATGCAGCGGGCGATGAAAAACTGTTTTTT. As protein: CATLNAAGDEKLFF.

The rearrangement joins TRBV29-1 to TRBJ2-1, with D hard to call. V was pared by 5 bases and J by 9 bases, with 17 bases between. This CDR3 is 13 amino acids long. CDR1 SQVTM and CDR2 ANQGSEA come from the germline V gene. The CDR3 DNA reads TGCAGCGTTCGATTCCAGAGCCTCCGTGAGCAGTTCTTC. Translating it yields CSVRFQSLREQFF.

This clone was counted once. This chain links TRBV18 with TRBJ2-7; D call uncertain. This CDR3 contains 12 residues. Germline V gives CDR1 KGHSH, CDR2 LQKENI. V lost 3 bases to trimming and J lost 3 bases, with 6 bases between them. DNA of the CDR3: TGTGCCAGCTCACCTGGCAGCTACGAGCAGTACTTC. It yields the protein CASSPGSYEQYF. The full variable domain, its missing parts supplied by reference TRBV18 and TRBJ2-7, is NAGVMQNPRHLVRRRGQEARLRCSPMKGHSHVYWYRQLPEEGLKFMVYLQKENIIDESGMPKERFSAEFPKEGPSILRIQQVVRGDSAAYFCASSPGSYEQYFGPGTRLTVT.

The chain carries TRBV19 and TRBJ2-1, with TRBD1 matching over 8 bases. This CDR3 is built from 15 residues. The trim removed 1 base at V and 10 bases at J, leaving 9 bases unmatched. Germline CDR1 LNHDA, CDR2 SQIVND (reference sequence). The DNA of the CDR3 is TGTGCCAGTAGTATAGGACAGGGGACCCCCTGGGAGCAGTTCTTC. Translation gives CASSIGQGTPWEQFF.

The chain has TRBV19 and TRBJ1-1; 8 bases map to TRBD1. Per germline, CDR1 LNHDA and CDR2 SQIVND (reference sequence). Germline trimming cut 7 bases from V and 6 bases from J; bases unmatched to any gene: 10. This CDR3 has 14 residues. CDR3 loop: CASKETGVVSEAFF. In nucleotides, the CDR3 is TGTGCCAGTAAAGAGACAGGGGTTGTTTCTGAAGCTTTCTTT.

V is TRBV6-8 and J is TRBJ2-5, with 10 bases aligning to TRBD1. Germline CDR1 MNHGY, CDR2 SAAAGT. The length of the CDR3 is 15 residues. Trimming cost V 6 bases and J 5 bases; bases outside gene matches: 9. CDR3 region: CASRAGTGADETQYF. CDR3 nucleotides: TGTGCCAGCAGGGCTGGGACAGGGGCTGATGAGACCCAGTACTTC.

The V call is TRBV6-8, the J call TRBJ2-7; 7 nucleotides line up with TRBD1. The V and J ends lost 5 bases and 3 bases, in that order; junction bases with no gene match: 7. The CDR3 has 14 amino acids. CDR1 and CDR2 from the germline V gene are MNHGY and SAAAGT. The CDR3 DNA sequence: TGTGCCAGCAGTGAGGTCGGGGACAGCTACGAGCAGTACTTC. This sequence encodes CASSEVGDSYEQYF.

In DNA form, the CDR3 reads TGTGCCAGCAGTTACTCGAACCAGGGGAAAAACATTCAGTACTTC. Protein sequence: CASSYSNQGKNIQYF. The chain is built from TRBV6-8 and TRBJ2-4; D may be TRBD1 (6 bases). V was trimmed by 0 bases and J by 4 bases, leaving 10 bases between them. CDR3 length: 15 amino acids. The germline V gene has CDR1 MNHGY and CDR2 SAAAGT.

The genes are TRBV14 and TRBJ2-1; D is tentatively TRBD1 or TRBD2 (6 bases each). Germline V gene lookup returns CDR1 SGHDN and CDR2 FVKESK. The V end was cut by 0 bases, the J end by 3 bases, with 15 bases between. The CDR3 is 17 residues long. The CDR3 DNA follows: TGTGCCAGCAGCCAAGAGGGGGCAGGAGGGAACTACAATGAGCAGTTCTTC. Translated, it gives CASSQEGAGGNYNEQFF.

The genes are TRBV19 and TRBJ1-4; D may be TRBD1 (6 bases). Between the trimmed V and J ends, which lost 4 bases and 5 bases, there was a span of 11 bases. This CDR3 is built from 14 residues. Germline CDR1 reads LNHDA; CDR2 reads SQIVND (reference sequence). The CDR3 here is CASSSWTENEKLFF. In DNA, the CDR3 is TGTGCCAGTAGTAGTTGGACAGAGAATGAAAAACTGTTTTTT.

This clone was counted only a few times. V is TRBV15 and J is TRBJ1-5; D is unresolved. CDR3 size: 15 residues. Germline values: CDR1 LNHNV, CDR2 YYDKDF (reference sequence). Trimming removed 0 bases from V and 4 bases from J, with 10 bases in between. The CDR3 reads CATSRDQRVNQPQHF. The CDR3 DNA reads as TGTGCCACCAGCAGAGATCAGCGAGTGAATCAGCCCCAGCATTTT.

About this clone: One end of the junction fails to match germline, which may point to a read error. The chain employs TRBV15 and TRBJ2-5, with D possibly TRBD1 on 6 matching bases. CDR1 and CDR2 from the germline V gene are LNHNV and YYDKDF (reference sequence). The CDR3 has 14 residues. Here the CDR3 reads CASSSTGNWGTQYF. In DNA form, the CDR3 reads TGTGCCAGCAGCTCAACAGGGAATTGGGGGACCCAGTACTTC.

V gene TRBV27 combines with J gene TRBJ1-2; D is unclear. Looked up from germline, CDR1 is MNHEY and CDR2 is SMNVEV (reference sequence). V lost 2 bases and J 7 bases, leaving 23 bases between the germline ends. The CDR3 sequence is 17 residues long. CDR3 protein: CASSLLGNRKGYGGYTF. The CDR3 DNA reads as TGTGCCAGCAGTTTACTGGGAAATAGAAAGGGTTACGGTGGCTACACCTTC.